The 11 T cell receptor beta chains in this list originate from one sample, sequenced in a study of cytomegalovirus exposure and HLA in healthy donors. The PCR contained 60 Vbeta and 13 Jbeta primers. The method was immunoSEQ multiplex PCR; TCRdb's version includes in-frame clones alone and lacks a portion of them. The table includes roughly 150,000 clones, over 75% detected once. The sample comprised PBMCs. Receptors originate from a male donor in good health and CMV-seronegative.

The rearrangement joins TRBV19 to TRBJ1-2; tentative D call: TRBD1 (5 bases). There are 16 residues in the CDR3. CDR1 is LNHDA and CDR2 is SQIVND in the germline V gene (reference sequence). V shed 3 bases and J shed 3 bases, with 17 bases lying between them. The CDR3 is CASSMGGQGPYYGYTF. The CDR3, as DNA: TGTGCCAGTAGTATGGGTGGCCAGGGCCCTTACTATGGCTACACCTTC.

The V call is TRBV18, the J call TRBJ1-2; 7 bases are shared with TRBD1. CDR3 size: 14 residues. Looked up from germline, CDR1 is KGHSH and CDR2 is LQKENI. V lost 4 bases, J lost 6 bases, and 8 bases stayed unmatched. The chain's CDR3 is CASSLLTGPDGYTF. DNA of the CDR3: TGTGCCAGCTCACTGTTGACAGGGCCAGATGGCTACACCTTC.

This clone has a handful of counts. The V call is TRBV2, the J call TRBJ2-7; no definite D call. The germline V and J ends were trimmed by 3 bases and 4 bases, with 7 bases remaining between them. The CDR3 spans 12 residues. CDR1 is SNHLY and CDR2 is FYNNEI in the germline V gene. The CDR3 bases are TGTGCCAGCAGTGATCTGGCTTACGAGCAGTACTTC. This translates into CASSDLAYEQYF.

The chain carries TRBV25-1 and TRBJ2-1; tentative D call: TRBD2 (6 bases). CDR1 and CDR2 from the germline V gene are MGHDK and SYGVNS. Trimming removed 2 bases at V and 4 bases at J, with 15 bases between. This CDR3 spans 16 amino acids. Here the CDR3 reads CASSERGTKGYNEQFF. The CDR3 DNA sequence: TGTGCCAGCAGTGAACGGGGGACCAAGGGGTACAATGAGCAGTTCTTC. Full variable domain (outside the CDR3, taken from reference TRBV25-1 and TRBJ2-1): EADIYQTPRYLVIGTGKKITLECSQTMGHDKMYWYQQDPGMELHLIHYSYGVNSTEKGDLSSESTVSRIRTEHFPLTLESARPSHTSQYLCASSERGTKGYNEQFFGPGTRLTVL.

This clone was seen a few times. The rearrangement links TRBV7-7 to TRBJ2-3, with TRBD2 matching over 10 bases. V lost 1 base and J lost 0; bases outside the gene matches: 7. Germline CDR1 is SSHAT and CDR2 is FNYEAQ (reference sequence). This CDR3 region has 18 residues. Here the CDR3 reads CASSLGLAGPTSTDTQYF. The CDR3 bases are TGTGCCAGCAGCTTAGGACTAGCGGGCCCTACCAGCACAGATACGCAGTATTTT. Filled out from reference TRBV7-7 and TRBJ2-3, the complete variable domain reads GAGVSQSPRYKVTKRGQDVTLRCDPISSHATLYWYQQALGQGPEFLTYFNYEAQPDKSGLPSDRFSAERPEGSISTLTIQRTEQRDSAMYRCASSLGLAGPTSTDTQYFGPGTRLTVL.

CDR3 in DNA: TGCGCCAGCAGCACAGGGGACAGGGGTGGCTACACCTTC. This gives the protein CASSTGDRGGYTF. This sequence joins TRBV5-1 and TRBJ1-2; 10 bases are shared with TRBD1. The germline gives CDR1 SGHRS, CDR2 YFSETQ. Trimming at V came to 4 bases and at J to 7 bases, leaving 4 bases not matched to a gene. This CDR3 region has 13 residues.

The chain uses TRBV5-6 and TRBJ1-5; 10 bases line up with TRBD1. CDR1 is SGHDT and CDR2 is YYEEEE in the germline V gene. Trimming cost V 1 base and J 0 bases; bases outside gene matches: 7. The CDR3 covers 18 residues. The DNA for the CDR3 is TGTGCCAGCAGCTTGCAGGGACAGGGGCGGTATAGCAATCAGCCCCAGCATTTT. Its translation: CASSLQGQGRYSNQPQHF.

V gene TRBV18 combines with J gene TRBJ1-3; D gene unclear. The CDR3 runs to 16 residues. The V end lost 3 bases, the J end lost 4 bases, and 16 bases lay between the germline ends. From germline, CDR1 is KGHSH and CDR2 LQKENI. Written as DNA, the CDR3 is TGTGCCAGCTCACCGCCTCGTGTGGAGCTCGGAAACACCATATATTTT. This encodes CASSPPRVELGNTIYF.

In its sample, this clone was seen a few times. A junction end diverges from the germline sequence, so it may reflect a read error. This chain links TRBV30 with TRBJ1-2; TRBD1 agrees at 11 bases. Germline assignment: CDR1 GTSNPN and CDR2 SVGIG (reference sequence). This CDR3 has 14 residues. Written as DNA, the CDR3 is TGTGCCTGGAGTATGGGGGCCACTGGGACAGGGGGTCCCTTC. Protein product: CAWSMGATGTGGPF.

The CDR3 loop reads CASSERASGRRQYF. CDR3 nucleotides: TGTGCCAGCAGTGAACGGGCTAGCGGGAGGAGGCAGTATTTT. This rearrangement joins TRBV2 to TRBJ2-3; 11 positions agree with TRBD2. The CDR3 is made up of 14 amino acids. Germline CDR1 reads SNHLY; CDR2 reads FYNNEI. Trimming took 2 bases from V and 11 from J; bases not matched to a gene: 6.

V usage is TRBV25-1 and J usage is TRBJ2-4; a possible D gene is TRBD2 (5 bases). The germline gives CDR1 MGHDK, CDR2 SYGVNS. The CDR3 runs to 18 residues. V was cut by 6 bases and J by 3 bases, with 24 bases left in between. CDR3 in amino acids: CASSPGRNFSIGKNIQYF. The CDR3 bases are TGTGCCAGCAGCCCGGGAAGGAATTTTAGTATTGGCAAAAACATTCAGTACTTC.